These 7 T cell receptor beta chains came from one sample sequenced in a study of regulatory T cells in long-lasting Graves disease. Building the TCR beta libraries relied on iRepertoire HTBI primers, and CDR3 regions underwent Arm-PCR. TCRdb reprocessed the multiplex PCR reads with MiXCR, giving one entry per CDR3 protein. The data hold nearly 350,000 distinct CDR3 sequences, with 15% to 20% observed a single time. Sample time point: persistent/refractory GD, antithyroid drugs over 5 years with positive TRAb. Making the TCR library involved RNA that had been extracted from PBMCs. The specimen comprised peripheral blood mononuclear cells (PBMCs), sampled when the disease was refractory, from a patient treated with antithyroid drugs. These TCRs come from a female donor with Graves disease.

This clonotype was counted many times. The chain combines TRBV6-1 with TRBJ1-1; D may be TRBD1 (6 bases). The germline CDR1 and CDR2 sequences are MNHNS and SASEGT. The CDR3 is 14 amino acids. Trimming removed 9 bases at V and 2 bases at J, with 16 bases between. The CDR3 DNA sequence: TGTGCCAGTAACTTGCGCAGGGGTAACACTGAAGCTTTCTTT. Translated: CASNLRRGNTEAFF.

Ten or more counts support this clonotype. V usage is TRBV28 and J usage is TRBJ2-7; 7 bases align to TRBD1. CDR1 MDHEN and CDR2 SYDVKM come from the germline V gene. V gave up 5 bases and J gave up 5 bases; unmatched junction bases: 6. The CDR3 covers 13 residues. CDR3 DNA: TGTGCCAGCAGTCAACAGACAGGGCACGAGCAGTACTTC. Translating it yields CASSQQTGHEQYF.

The chain links TRBV7-8 to TRBJ2-7, with unresolved D. Trimming stripped 5 bases from V and 1 base from J, with 12 bases between. Germline V gene lookup returns CDR1 SGHVS and CDR2 FQNEAQ. The CDR3 runs to 14 residues. The DNA for the CDR3 is TGTGCCAGCAGCCTACAAATCGAGTCCTACGAGCAGTACTTC. Translation gives CASSLQIESYEQYF.

This clonotype was found a few times. The chain recombines TRBV25-1 with TRBJ1-5, with D perhaps TRBD1 (6 bases). CDR1 is MGHDK, CDR2 SYGVNS, per germline. The V gene lost 2 bases and the J gene lost 4 bases, with 9 bases spanning the gap. This CDR3 spans 14 amino acids. CDR3 region: CASSETGFNQPQHF. The CDR3, as DNA: TGTGCCAGCAGTGAAACAGGGTTTAATCAGCCCCAGCATTTT.

This clonotype was seen many times. The rearrangement uses TRBV3-1 and TRBJ1-2; no clear D. CDR1 LGHDT and CDR2 YNNKEL come from the germline V gene (reference sequence). This CDR3 is built from 12 residues. Trimming cost V 8 bases and J 8 bases, with 15 bases left between them. CDR3 in DNA: TGTGCCAGCGCAAAGCCGGGAGAAGGCTACACCTTC. This codes for CASAKPGEGYTF.

This clonotype occurred a few times. The rearrangement joins TRBV6-2 or TRBV6-3 to TRBJ1-5; TRBD1 might be the D (6 bases). This CDR3 spans 14 amino acids. V was shortened by 2 bases and J by 5 bases, with 10 bases between the two germline ends. Germline lookup yields CDR1 MNHEY and CDR2 SVGEGT. The CDR3 protein is CASSYTGAHQPQHF. CDR3 DNA: TGTGCCAGCAGTTACACGGGGGCCCATCAGCCCCAGCATTTT.

At least ten counts were recorded for this clonotype. The chain uses TRBV28 and TRBJ2-7; 7 bases map to TRBD1. With 6 bases clipped from V and 4 bases from J, the junction kept 15 bases outside the gene matches. The CDR3 length is 16 residues. Germline-derived CDR1 and CDR2 are MDHEN and SYDVKM. The CDR3 is CASSTPGQTFFYEQYF. The CDR3 bases are TGTGCCAGCAGCACCCCGGGACAGACCTTTTTTTACGAGCAGTACTTC.